This TCR beta chain was captured by sequencing in a study of blood T cell repertoires in COVID-19 (dated by TCRdb to 2018 to 2021). With respect to the entire study: Collaborator samples came from the United States, Italy and Spain and covered acute and convalescent phases of COVID-19. A de-identified subject ID, COVID-19 status, age in years and sex were almost always included in the sample metadata. The dataset comprised deeply sampled blood TCRbeta repertoires from subjects exposed to, actively infected with, or recovered from COVID-19. The repertoires were released in a freely available public database intended as a resource for research on the immune response to SARS-CoV-2. Samples came from the ongoing ImmuneRACE study (first 160 participants) plus 1,254 subjects from 6 global collaborators. Where available, HLA class I and class II types were obtained from metadata supplied by the sample provider rather than from assay-based typing. The prospective study material was composed of cDNA or gDNA derived from T cells, B-cell-depleted T cells, or PBMCs. Here is what the overall study found, with its caveats: Clinical and demographic metadata were provided uncurated, with the amount varying by source and participant.

TCRbeta CDR3 regions were amplified from genomic DNA using the immunoSEQ Assay, a bias-controlled multiplex PCR. The authors' pipeline ran thus. The number of nucleated cells in each sample was estimated by amplification of reference gene primers within the assay. To quantify the absolute abundance of each unique TCRbeta CDR3 rearrangement, sequence reads were collapsed and filtered. For each sample, productive Simpson clonality was calculated as the square root of Simpson's diversity index across productive rearrangements. TCRdb mirrors the immuneACCESS table, restricted to in-frame sequences. Some clones are absent from its copies; in checked studies, under half trace to an unresolved V gene, and the reason for the others is unknown. From that table come the V and J calls and clone size; the DNA was used to work out D and trimming. Counted in this sample were more than 400,000 clones; approximately 83% of them appeared once. Roughly 3.2% of the sample belongs to the ten largest clones.

As concerns this clone: Its cognate antigen has yet to be identified. Base quality data are lacking; no much larger clone is found one base away.

Germline trimming: 4 bases from V, 3 bases from J; junction bases outside gene matches: 10. The CDR3, from cysteine to phenylalanine, totals 16 residues. Only the CDR3 DNA is retained, 48 bases long and in frame from the first base. CDR1 and CDR2 are read off the germline V gene as MNHEY and SVGAGI. The collaborating institutions used their own protocols to collect whole blood in K2EDTA tubes. For TCRbeta analysis, collaborator samples were shipped as frozen whole blood, as isolated PBMCs, or as DNA extracted from either sample type. Source material: peripheral blood. The rearranged chain carries TRBV6-5 and TRBJ2-3, with 7 bases in between that match TRBD2. This receptor was obtained from a human donor in a cohort sampled during active COVID-19. This receptor has the CDR3 CASSSTGGSGTDTQYF. The nucleotide sequence reads TGTGCCAGCAGTTCCACCGGCGGGAGTGGGACAGATACGCAGTATTTT.